This T cell receptor beta chain appears in the sequencing data of a study of regulatory T cells in long-lasting Graves disease. CDR3 length equals 16 residues. CDR1 SGHRS and CDR2 YFSETQ come from the germline V gene. The V end lost 0 bases, the J end lost 0 bases, and 10 bases lay between the germline ends. The time point here: persistent/refractory GD, antithyroid drugs over 5 years with positive TRAb. Extracted PBMC RNA gave rise to the TCR library. The guidelines of the American Thyroid Association were the basis for diagnosing Graves' disease. In building TCR beta libraries, iRepertoire HTBI primers were used together with Arm-PCR of CDR3 regions. From the multiplex PCR reads, TCRdb called clonotypes with MiXCR, one entry per CDR3 protein. The data show some 450,000 distinct CDR3 sequences, around a quarter seen once.

This chain uses TRBV5-1 with TRBJ1-3, with D maybe TRBD1 (6 bases). This sample comprised peripheral blood mononuclear cells (PBMCs), obtained when the disease was refractory, from a patient treated with antithyroid drugs. The TCR originated in a female donor with Graves disease. The CDR3 sequence: CASSLGGHLSGNTIYF. CDR3 in DNA: TGCGCCAGCAGCTTGGGGGGACACCTCTCTGGAAACACCATATATTTT.